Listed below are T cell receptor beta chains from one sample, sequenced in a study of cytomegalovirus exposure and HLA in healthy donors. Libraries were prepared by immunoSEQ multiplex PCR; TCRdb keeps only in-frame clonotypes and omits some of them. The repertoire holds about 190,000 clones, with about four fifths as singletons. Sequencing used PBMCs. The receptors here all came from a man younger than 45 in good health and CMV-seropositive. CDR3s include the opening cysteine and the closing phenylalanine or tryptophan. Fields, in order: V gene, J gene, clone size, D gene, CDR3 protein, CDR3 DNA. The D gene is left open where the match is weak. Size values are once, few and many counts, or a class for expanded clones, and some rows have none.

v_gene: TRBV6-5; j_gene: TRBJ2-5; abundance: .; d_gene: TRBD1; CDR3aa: CASRDRGVWETQYF; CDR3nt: TGTGCCAGCCGGGACAGGGGTGTGTGGGAGACCCAGTACTTC
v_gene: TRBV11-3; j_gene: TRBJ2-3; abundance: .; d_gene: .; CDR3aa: CASSLGLLPSTDTQYF; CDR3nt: TGTGCCAGCAGCTTAGGGCTGTTGCCTAGCACAGATACGCAGTATTTT
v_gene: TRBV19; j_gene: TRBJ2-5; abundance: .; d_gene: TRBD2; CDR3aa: CASSTPSPAGGETQYF; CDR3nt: TGTGCCAGTAGTACCCCCTCCCCCGCGGGGGGTGAGACCCAGTACTTC
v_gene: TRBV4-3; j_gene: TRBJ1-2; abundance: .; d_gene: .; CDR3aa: CASSQVQGGGYTF; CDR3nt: TGCGCCAGCAGCCAAGTCCAGGGTGGAGGCTACACCTTC
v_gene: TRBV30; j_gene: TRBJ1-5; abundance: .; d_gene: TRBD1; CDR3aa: CACASGTGVNQPQHF; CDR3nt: TGTGCCTGCGCGTCCGGGACAGGGGTCAATCAGCCCCAGCATTTT
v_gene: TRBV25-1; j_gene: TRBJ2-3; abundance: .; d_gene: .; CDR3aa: CASSESNSYTDTQYF; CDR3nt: TGTGCCAGCAGTGAATCCAACAGTTACACAGATACGCAGTATTTT
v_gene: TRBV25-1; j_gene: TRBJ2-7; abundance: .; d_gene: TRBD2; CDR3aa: CASGRDYPPYEQYF; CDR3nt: TGTGCCAGCGGAAGGGACTACCCCCCCTACGAGCAGTACTTC
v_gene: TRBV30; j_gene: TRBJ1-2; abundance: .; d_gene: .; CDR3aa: CAWNTGNYGYTF; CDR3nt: TGTGCCTGGAATACAGGGAACTATGGCTACACCTTC
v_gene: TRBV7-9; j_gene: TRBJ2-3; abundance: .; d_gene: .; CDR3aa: CASSLSGFTDTQYF; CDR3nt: TGTGCCAGCAGCTTATCGGGTTTCACAGATACGCAGTATTTT
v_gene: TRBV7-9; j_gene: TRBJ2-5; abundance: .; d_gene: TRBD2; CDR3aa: CASSPRPGGKGRETQYF; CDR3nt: TGTGCCAGCAGCCCTCGCCCGGGAGGAAAGGGGCGAGAGACCCAGTACTTC
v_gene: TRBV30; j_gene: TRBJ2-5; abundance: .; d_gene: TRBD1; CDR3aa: CACETGGVTQYF; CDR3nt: TGTGCCTGCGAGACAGGGGGGGTGACCCAGTACTTC
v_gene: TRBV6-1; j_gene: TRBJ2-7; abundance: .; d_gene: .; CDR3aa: CASRQLYEQYF; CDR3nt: TGTGCCAGCAGGCAACTTTACGAGCAGTACTTC
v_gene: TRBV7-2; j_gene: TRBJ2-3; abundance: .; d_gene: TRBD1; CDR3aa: CASSPDRGPDTQYF; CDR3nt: TGTGCCAGCAGCCCAGACAGGGGGCCAGATACGCAGTATTTT
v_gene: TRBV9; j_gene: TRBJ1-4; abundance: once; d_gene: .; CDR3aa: CASSVGGVANEKLFF; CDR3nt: TGTGCCAGCAGCGTAGGGGGGGTGGCTAATGAAAAACTGTTTTTT
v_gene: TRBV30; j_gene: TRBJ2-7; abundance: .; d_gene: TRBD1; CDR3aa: CAWDTGTGVSEQYF; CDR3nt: TGTGCCTGGGACACCGGGACAGGGGTTAGCGAGCAGTACTTC
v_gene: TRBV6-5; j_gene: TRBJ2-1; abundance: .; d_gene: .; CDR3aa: CASSTGGLAREQFF; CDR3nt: TGTGCCAGCAGTACGGGGGGCCTAGCTCGTGAGCAGTTCTTC
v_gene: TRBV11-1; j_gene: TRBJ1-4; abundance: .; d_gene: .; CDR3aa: CASRSGTLGGSTNEKLFF; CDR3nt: TGTGCCAGCAGAAGCGGGACACTCGGCGGCTCAACTAATGAAAAACTGTTTTTT
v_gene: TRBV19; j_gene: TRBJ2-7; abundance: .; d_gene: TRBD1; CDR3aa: CASSHPRQGMLEQYF; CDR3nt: TGTGCCAGTAGCCATCCTCGACAGGGTATGCTCGAGCAGTACTTC
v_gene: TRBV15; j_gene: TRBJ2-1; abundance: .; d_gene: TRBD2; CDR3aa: CATSRDQGLAANEQFF; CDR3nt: TGTGCCACCAGCAGAGATCAGGGACTAGCAGCCAATGAGCAGTTCTTC
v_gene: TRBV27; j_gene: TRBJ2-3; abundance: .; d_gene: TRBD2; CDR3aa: CASSPGLAVTDTQYF; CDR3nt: TGTGCCAGCAGTCCGGGACTAGCGGTCACAGATACGCAGTATTTT
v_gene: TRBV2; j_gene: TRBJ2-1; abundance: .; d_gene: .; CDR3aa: CASSDGDFYEQFF; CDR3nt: TGTGCCAGCAGCGATGGGGACTTCTACGAGCAGTTCTTC
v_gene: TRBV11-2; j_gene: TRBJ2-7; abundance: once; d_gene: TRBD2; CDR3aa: CASTLGTSDHEQYF; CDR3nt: TGTGCCAGCACCCTCGGGACTAGCGACCACGAGCAGTACTTC
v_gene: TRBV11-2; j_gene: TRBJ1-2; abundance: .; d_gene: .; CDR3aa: CASASGLNYGYTF; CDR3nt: TGTGCCTCCGCATCAGGCCTTAACTATGGCTACACCTTC
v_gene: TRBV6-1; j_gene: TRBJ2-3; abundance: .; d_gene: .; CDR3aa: CASRPTAQVDTQYF; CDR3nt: TGTGCCAGCAGGCCTACCGCCCAAGTAGATACGCAGTATTTT
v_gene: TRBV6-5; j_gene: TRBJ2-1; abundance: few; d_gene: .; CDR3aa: CASSYSSPSYNEQFF; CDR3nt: TGTGCCAGCAGTTACTCTAGTCCTAGCTACAATGAGCAGTTCTTC
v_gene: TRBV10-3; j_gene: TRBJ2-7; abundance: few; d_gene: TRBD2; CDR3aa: CAISGGGVTSYEQYF; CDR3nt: TGTGCCATCAGTGGCGGGGGAGTAACTTCCTACGAGCAGTACTTC
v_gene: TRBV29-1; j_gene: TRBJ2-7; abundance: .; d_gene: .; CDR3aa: CSVEGDNEQYF; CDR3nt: TGCAGCGTTGAAGGGGACAACGAGCAGTACTTC
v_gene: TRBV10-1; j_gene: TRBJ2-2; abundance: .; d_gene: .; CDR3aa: CASIAGDTGELFF; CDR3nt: TGCGCCAGCATCGCAGGGGACACCGGGGAGCTGTTTTTT
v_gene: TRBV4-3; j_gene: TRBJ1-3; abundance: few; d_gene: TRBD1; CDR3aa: CASSQDRTGSGNTIYF; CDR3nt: TGCGCCAGCAGCCAAGATCGGACAGGGAGTGGAAACACCATATATTTT
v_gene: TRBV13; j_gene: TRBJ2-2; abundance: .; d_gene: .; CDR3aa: CASRDSGKLELFF; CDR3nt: TGTGCCAGCAGAGATTCGGGGAAGTTGGAGCTGTTTTTT
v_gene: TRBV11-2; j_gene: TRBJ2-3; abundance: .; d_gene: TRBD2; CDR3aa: CASSSPLGGETDTQYF; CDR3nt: TGTGCCAGCAGCTCACCCCTCGGGGGGGAGACAGATACGCAGTATTTT
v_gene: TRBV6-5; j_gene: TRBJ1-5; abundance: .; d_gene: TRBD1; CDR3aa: CASGQGKSQPQHF; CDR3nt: TGTGCCAGTGGACAGGGCAAGAGTCAGCCCCAGCATTTT
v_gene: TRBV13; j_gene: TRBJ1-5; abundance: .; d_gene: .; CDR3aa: CASSQGGDQPQHF; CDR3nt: TGTGCCAGCAGCCAAGGGGGGGATCAGCCCCAGCATTTT
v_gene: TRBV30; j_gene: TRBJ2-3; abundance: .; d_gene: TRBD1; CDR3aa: CAWSQDRGTDTQYF; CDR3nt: TGTGCCTGGAGTCAGGACAGGGGCACAGATACGCAGTATTTT
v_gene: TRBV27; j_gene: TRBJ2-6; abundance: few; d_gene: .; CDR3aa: CASSPGLSPTGANVLTF; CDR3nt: TGTGCCAGCAGTCCGGGACTTAGCCCGACTGGGGCCAACGTCCTGACTTTC
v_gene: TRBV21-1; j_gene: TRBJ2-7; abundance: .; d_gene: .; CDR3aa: CASSKALTSGGYEQYF; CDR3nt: TGTGCCAGCAGCAAAGCGCTGACTAGCGGAGGTTACGAGCAGTACTTC
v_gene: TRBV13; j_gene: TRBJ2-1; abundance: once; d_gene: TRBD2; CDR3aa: CASSLEAGSNEQFF; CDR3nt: TGTGCCAGCAGCTTAGAAGCGGGGAGCAATGAGCAGTTCTTC
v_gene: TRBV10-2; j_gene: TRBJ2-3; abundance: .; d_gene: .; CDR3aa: CASSEWAGTSGTDTQYF; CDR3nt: TGCGCCAGCAGTGAGTGGGCGGGGACCTCTGGCACAGATACGCAGTATTTT